One and the same sample provided the 18 T cell receptor beta chains below, sequenced in a study of T-cell reconstitution after alpha-beta-depleted transplantation in children. As it was prepared, the TCRbeta library received unique molecular identifiers. TCRdb used MiXCR to reprocess the PCR reads, holding one entry per CDR3 protein. Of 500,000 to 600,000 distinct CDR3 sequences listed, 25% to 30% are singletons. The sequencing here drew on PBMCs, taken before TCRalphabeta/CD19-depleted stem cell transplant. The receptor set was obtained from a boy under two years old with Wiskott-Aldrich syndrome, due to receive a stem cell transplant.

This clonotype was recorded a few times. The CDR3 reads CASRTGVAEGYTF. The CDR3 region has the DNA TGTGCCAGCAGAACAGGGGTAGCGGAGGGCTACACCTTC. The rearrangement links TRBV12-3 or TRBV12-4 to TRBJ1-2; the match to TRBD1 covers 7 bases. V was clipped by 6 bases and J by 8 bases; unmatched bases: 9. This CDR3 contains 13 residues.

This chain connects TRBV25-1 to TRBJ2-5; tentatively, D is TRBD2 (6 bases). The germline CDR1 and CDR2 sequences are MGHDK and SYGVNS. The CDR3 is 14 amino acids. Deletions cut 6 bases from V and 2 bases from J, with 13 bases between. The CDR3 loop reads CASRVTSSQETQYF. Here the CDR3 DNA reads TGTGCCAGCAGGGTAACTAGCTCTCAAGAGACCCAGTACTTC. The full variable domain, completed using reference TRBV25-1 and TRBJ2-5, is EADIYQTPRYLVIGTGKKITLECSQTMGHDKMYWYQQDPGMELHLIHYSYGVNSTEKGDLSSESTVSRIRTEHFPLTLESARPSHTSQYLCASRVTSSQETQYFGPGTRLLVL.

This clonotype was seen more than once but under ten times. This rearrangement joins TRBV7-9 to TRBJ1-1; 8 bases are shared with TRBD1. The J segment lost 6 bases and the V segment lost 4 bases, leaving 7 bases of the junction unmatched. The CDR3 covers 14 residues. Germline CDR1 and CDR2: SEHNR and FQNEAQ (reference sequence). The CDR3 region is CASSWAGGWAEAFF. The CDR3 bases are TGTGCCAGCAGCTGGGCAGGGGGCTGGGCTGAAGCTTTCTTT.

The V call is TRBV4-2, the J call TRBJ2-1, with a tentative D call TRBD1 (6 bases). CDR3 length: 16 amino acids. Trimming took 4 bases from V and 9 from J, leaving 22 bases between them. Germline V CDR1 and CDR2: LGHNA, YNFKEQ. The CDR3 nucleotides are TGTGCCAGCAGCCCCCAGGGGCAAATAGGGACCCTTGAGCAGTTCTTC. Encoded protein: CASSPQGQIGTLEQFF.

This clonotype occurred a few times. This sequence joins TRBV20-1 and TRBJ1-3, with D unclear. The CDR3 sequence is 13 residues long. The V and J ends lost 0 bases and 7 bases respectively, with 10 bases between them. Germline V lookup: CDR1 DFQATT, CDR2 SNEGSKA (reference sequence). CDR3 bases: TGCAGTGCTAGAGAAACTGAGCAGAACACCATATATTTT. Translation gives CSARETEQNTIYF.

The genes are TRBV6-5 and TRBJ1-2; D perhaps matches TRBD1 (6 bases). Germline V gives CDR1 MNHEY, CDR2 SVGAGI. The CDR3 extends over 14 amino acids. Trimming pared 1 base from V and 7 bases from J, leaving 13 bases between. CDR3 DNA: TGTGCCAGCAGTTACTTAGGCAGGGGAGGTGGCTACACCTTC. Its protein product is CASSYLGRGGGYTF.

This clonotype was observed a few times. The V call is TRBV20-1, the J call TRBJ2-1, with TRBD2 matching over 10 bases. After removal of 4 bases from V and 7 bases from J, the junction contained 25 bases not matched to a gene. Germline loops: CDR1 DFQATT, CDR2 SNEGSKA (reference sequence). This CDR3 is 20 amino acids long. The CDR3 DNA reads as TGCAGTGCTATCTTTCCGGGTAGCGGGAGGACAAGCCTGAGGAGAAATGAGCAGTTCTTC. Encoded protein: CSAIFPGSGRTSLRRNEQFF.

In this sample, this clonotype turned up a few times. V is TRBV5-5 and J is TRBJ1-4; D call uncertain. Trimming removed 3 bases from V and 4 bases from J, with 13 bases in between. The CDR3 extends over 15 amino acids. CDR1 SGHKS and CDR2 YYEKEE come from the germline V gene (reference sequence). CDR3 in amino acids: CASSSASPLNEKLFF. The CDR3 DNA is TGTGCCAGCAGCTCCGCCAGTCCGCTTAATGAAAAACTGTTTTTT.

This clonotype was seen a few times. The V and J genes are TRBV5-1 and TRBJ2-1; D gene unclear. This CDR3 has 15 amino acids. Trimming took 2 bases from V and 9 from J, leaving 18 bases between them. Germline V gene data show CDR1 as SGHRS and CDR2 as YFSETQ. CDR3 sequence reads: CASSFTNFWSCEQFF. The CDR3 bases are TGCGCCAGCAGCTTCACGAACTTTTGGTCCTGTGAGCAGTTCTTC.

This clonotype was seen a few times. The V gene is TRBV11-2, the J gene TRBJ2-2; D uncertain. CDR1 SGHAT and CDR2 FQNNGV come from the germline V gene. CDR3 length equals 17 residues. The V end lost 2 bases, the J end lost 5 bases, and 18 bases lay between the germline ends. The CDR3 is CASSLLSRTKETGELFF. The CDR3 nucleotides read TGTGCCAGCAGCTTATTGTCTCGGACCAAGGAGACCGGGGAGCTGTTTTTT.

The DNA of the CDR3 is TGCGCCAGCACTGGACTCAACAATGAGCAGTTCTTC. As protein: CASTGLNNEQFF. The J gene is TRBJ2-1, the V gene TRBV5-1; TRBD2 is a possible D gene (5 bases). Germline CDR1 SGHRS, CDR2 YFSETQ. Trimming removed 6 bases at V and 5 bases at J, with 9 bases between. The CDR3 runs to 12 residues.

This clonotype was seen a handful of times. The chain joins TRBV20-1 to TRBJ2-3; D uncertain. Trimming cost V 2 bases and J 2 bases, with 14 bases left between them. The CDR3 is made up of 15 amino acids. Germline lookup yields CDR1 DFQATT and CDR2 SNEGSKA (reference sequence). CDR3 nucleotides: TGCAGTGCTAGACTCTTCGGCGGTTACACAGATACGCAGTATTTT. This translates into CSARLFGGYTDTQYF.

The chain combines TRBV20-1 with TRBJ2-1; D might be TRBD2 (7 bases). The V gene's germline CDR1 is DFQATT and CDR2 SNEGSKA (reference sequence). V was cut by 6 bases and J by 4 bases, with 16 bases left in between. This CDR3 is built from 14 residues. This CDR3 reads CSAQGLADYNEQFF. The CDR3 DNA is TGCAGTGCCCAGGGGCTAGCGGATTACAATGAGCAGTTCTTC.

The table lists this clonotype with a few counts. CDR3 coding DNA: TGTGCCACCAGTGATTTGTCCAGGGGACAAGAGACCCAGTACTTC. Its protein is CATSDLSRGQETQYF. The J gene is TRBJ2-5, the V gene TRBV24-1; a weak D match, TRBD1 (6 bases). Trimming removed 0 bases from V and 2 bases from J, with 9 bases in between. This CDR3 spans 15 amino acids. The germline CDR1 and CDR2 sequences are KGHDR and SFDVKD.

This sequence joins TRBV6-2 or TRBV6-3 and TRBJ2-7, with 14 positions matching TRBD2. Germline loops: CDR1 MNHEY, CDR2 SVGEGT. CDR3 length equals 16 residues. V was clipped by 5 bases and J by 7 bases; unmatched bases: 10. In DNA, the CDR3 is TGTGCCAGCAGTCAAACCGGGACTAGCGGGAGACGGGAGCAGTACTTC. It codes for CASSQTGTSGRREQYF.

The chain uses TRBV21-1 and TRBJ2-1; the table's TRBD1 call for D was not verified on the DNA. TRBV21-1 is labeled a pseudogene. The CDR3 consists of 17 residues. The CDR3 DNA is TGTGCCAGCAGCAAACTTGGGCTTGGGCGGGCCTACAATGAGCAGTTCTTC. Encoded protein: CASSKLGLGRAYNEQFF.

The genes are TRBV4-1 and TRBJ2-1; 7 bases fit TRBD2. The CDR3 covers 17 residues. Germline lookup yields CDR1 MGHRA and CDR2 YSYEKL. Unmatched junction bases numbered 12, after V lost 3 bases and J lost 4 bases. The CDR3 DNA follows: TGCGCCAGCAGCCATGACCGCACTAGCGCACGATACAATGAGCAGTTCTTC. The encoded protein is CASSHDRTSARYNEQFF.

The sample holds many counts of this clonotype. V and J are TRBV20-1 and TRBJ2-3, with D possibly TRBD2 on 6 matching bases. Germline assignment: CDR1 DFQATT and CDR2 SNEGSKA (reference sequence). There are 11 residues in the CDR3. The CDR3 reads CSARLADTQYF. In DNA, the CDR3 is TGCAGCGCCCGACTAGCAGATACGCAGTATTTT.